There are a few counts of the clone carrying this T cell receptor beta chain. The record originates from a study of blood T cell repertoires in COVID-19. Some clones are missing from TCRdb's copy, which holds only in-frame ones; the method was immunoSEQ multiplex PCR. The sample consists of 75,000 to 95,000 clones, around four fifths of them appearing once. The V end lost 4 bases, the J end lost 4 bases, and 25 bases lay between the germline ends. The CDR3 spans 17 residues. Germline CDR1 and CDR2: GTSNPN and SVGIG (reference sequence). V and J are TRBV30 and TRBJ1-2; D remains ambiguous. This sequence was found in a human donor in a cohort sampled during active COVID-19. The sample comprised peripheral blood. The CDR3 protein is CAWTKHPARSHLYGYTF. CDR3 in DNA: TGTGCCTGGACCAAACACCCCGCCCGGAGCCACCTCTATGGCTACACCTTC. Full variable domain (remainder filled in from reference TRBV30 and TRBJ1-2): SQTIHQWPATLVQPVGSPLSLECTVEGTSNPNLYWYRQAAGRGLQLLFYSVGIGQISSEVPQNLSASRPQDRQFILSSKKLLLSDSGFYLCAWTKHPARSHLYGYTFGSGTRLTVV.